One sample yielded the 2 T cell receptor beta chains listed below, sequenced in a study of PD-L1 blockade in urothelial cancer. Assay: immunoSEQ multiplex PCR; the TCRdb copy retains only in-frame clones and omits some. This sample carries roughly 60,000 clones, approximately 80% of them seen once, and the ten largest clones take roughly 4.5%. Sequences were derived from PBMCs, sampled around atezolizumab (anti-PD-L1) treatment. These receptors were taken from a man aged 70 or older with urothelial cancer.

V gene TRBV30 combines with J gene TRBJ2-3; 7 bases fit TRBD2. Trimming took 1 base from V and 5 from J; bases not matched to a gene: 9. This CDR3 region has 15 residues. The V gene's germline CDR1 is GTSNPN and CDR2 SVGIG (reference sequence). CDR3: CAWSADGRLVDTQYF. The CDR3 DNA reads TGTGCCTGGAGTGCGGACGGGAGGTTGGTAGATACGCAGTATTTT.

The table lists this clone with a count of one. This chain joins TRBV9 and TRBJ2-5; D perhaps matches TRBD1 (5 bases). This CDR3 has 15 residues. Trimming left V 0 bases short and J 5 bases short, with 14 bases between. The germline gives CDR1 SGDLS, CDR2 YYNGEE. CDR3 nucleotide sequence: TGTGCCAGCAGCGTAGGGGTAGGGGCTTGGGAGACCCAGTACTTC. This gives the protein CASSVGVGAWETQYF. The full variable domain, rest sourced from reference TRBV9 and TRBJ2-5, is DSGVTQTPKHLITATGQRVTLRCSPRSGDLSVYWYQQSLDQGLQFLIQYYNGEERAKGNILERFSAQQFPDLHSELNLSSLELGDSALYFCASSVGVGAWETQYFGPGTRLLVL.